The next 23 T cell receptor beta chains were all read from a single sample in a study of blood T cell repertoires in COVID-19. Produced via immunoSEQ multiplex PCR; TCRdb's table is partial and in-frame only. Of approximately 120,000 clones in the sample, around 81% were seen once. What was sequenced was peripheral blood. These receptors were taken from a human donor in a cohort sampled during active or convalescent COVID-19.

This clone was found once. The chain links TRBV7-9 to TRBJ2-3; TRBD1 matches 7 bases. V shed 1 base and J 0 bases; nucleotides not matched to a gene: 1. CDR1 and CDR2 from the germline V gene are SEHNR and FQNEAQ (reference sequence). CDR3 length: 15 amino acids. This CDR3 reads CASSLGGQSTDTQYF. The DNA of the CDR3 is TGTGCCAGCAGCTTAGGGGGACAGAGCACAGATACGCAGTATTTT.

Of note for this clone: The same CDR3 arises from other DNA sequences in this sample as well. The chain is built from TRBV18 and TRBJ1-1, with D maybe TRBD1 (5 bases). The CDR3 consists of 14 residues. V shed 3 bases and J shed 4 bases, with 12 bases lying between them. CDR1 and CDR2 from the germline V gene are KGHSH and LQKENI. As DNA, the CDR3 is TGTGCCAGCTCACCCAACACCGGGGGCACTGAAGCTTTCTTT. It translates to CASSPNTGGTEAFF.

This chain joins TRBV10-3 and TRBJ2-4; 15 bases line up with TRBD2. The CDR3 has 19 residues. Germline-derived CDR1 and CDR2 are ENHRY and SYGVKD. V lost 2 bases and J lost 1; bases outside the gene matches: 6. The CDR3 sequence: CAISETPGLAGGAKNIQYF. The CDR3 DNA reads TGTGCCATCAGTGAGACGCCGGGACTAGCGGGAGGTGCCAAAAACATTCAGTACTTC.

The rearrangement uses TRBV3-1 (or the pseudogene TRBV3-2) and TRBJ2-3; 14 nucleotides agree with TRBD2. The CDR3 runs 16 residues. Per germline, CDR1 LGHDT and CDR2 YNNKEL (reference sequence). The V gene end was trimmed by 5 bases and the J gene end by 5 bases; junction bases not matched to a gene: 6. This chain's CDR3 is CASSTGLAGGKDTQYF. The CDR3 bases are TGTGCCAGCAGCACCGGACTAGCGGGAGGAAAAGATACGCAGTATTTT.

V gene TRBV7-3 combines with J gene TRBJ2-2; 7 bases fit TRBD2. Germline CDR1 SGHTA, CDR2 FQGTGA. The CDR3 is made up of 16 amino acids. V was pared by 0 bases and J by 5 bases, with 6 bases of the junction left unmatched. DNA of the CDR3: TGTGCCAGCAGCTTAACGGCGGGAGCGTATACCGGGGAGCTGTTTTTT. Translated: CASSLTAGAYTGELFF.

The rearrangement joins TRBV6-2 or TRBV6-3 to TRBJ2-5, with TRBD1 matching 8 bases. The CDR3 length is 17 residues. V was clipped by 6 bases and J by 5 bases; unmatched bases: 17. The germline CDR1 and CDR2 sequences are MNHEY and SVGEGT. Here the CDR3 DNA reads TGTGCCAGCAGCCCTGGGGTAGGACAGGGTTTAAAGGAGACCCAGTACTTC. It yields the protein CASSPGVGQGLKETQYF.

The V call is TRBV4-1, the J call TRBJ2-3; 11 nucleotides match TRBD2. The CDR3 is made up of 16 amino acids. The germline CDR1 and CDR2 sequences are MGHRA and YSYEKL. The junction had 9 bases not matched to a gene; V was cut back by 5 bases and J by 5 bases. The CDR3 loop is CASSDIGLAGQDTQYF. Here the CDR3 DNA reads TGCGCCAGCAGCGATATCGGACTAGCGGGTCAAGATACGCAGTATTTT.

CDR3 DNA: TGTGCCAGCTCACCAGGGAGACAGGGGACGAACTATGGCTACACCTTC. This translates into CASSPGRQGTNYGYTF. V and J are TRBV18 and TRBJ1-2, with 8 positions matching TRBD1. Trimming removed 2 bases from V and 2 bases from J; junction bases left unmatched: 7. Germline V lookup: CDR1 KGHSH, CDR2 LQKENI. This CDR3 is built from 16 residues.

This clone was observed a handful of times. This chain uses TRBV27 with TRBJ2-5, with D uncertain. The germline CDR1 and CDR2 sequences are MNHEY and SMNVEV (reference sequence). V was cut by 5 bases and J by 5 bases, with 9 bases left in between. The CDR3 is made up of 12 amino acids. The CDR3 coding sequence is TGTGCCAGCAGTGAAAACTACGAGACCCAGTACTTC. Translating it yields CASSENYETQYF.

This chain uses TRBV5-1 with TRBJ1-6; TRBD1 agrees at 8 bases. Germline CDR1 reads SGHRS; CDR2 reads YFSETQ. V shed 5 bases, J shed 8 bases, and the junction held 9 bases outside the gene matches. This CDR3 region has 15 residues. CDR3 in amino acids: CASRGQGPIYSPLHF. CDR3 DNA sequence: TGCGCCAGCAGAGGACAGGGACCGATTTATTCACCCCTCCACTTT.

The J gene is TRBJ2-1, the V gene TRBV29-1, with D hard to call. The V and J ends lost 3 bases and 5 bases respectively, with 8 bases between them. Germline CDR1 is SQVTM and CDR2 is ANQGSEA. This CDR3 has 12 amino acids. The CDR3 nucleotides are TGCAGCGTTGATAGCACGCACAATGAGCAGTTCTTC. Its protein is CSVDSTHNEQFF.

The genes are TRBV12-5 and TRBJ2-2; 13 bases are a match to TRBD2. This CDR3 contains 16 residues. The J segment lost 7 bases and the V segment lost 6 bases, leaving 8 bases of the junction unmatched. CDR1 is LGHNT, CDR2 FRNRAP, per germline. CDR3 nucleotides: TGTGCTAGTGGCACTAGCGGGGGGGCCAAGGGCGGGGAGCTGTTTTTT. This gives the protein CASGTSGGAKGGELFF.

V usage is TRBV2 and J usage is TRBJ1-1, with D uncertain. From germline, CDR1 is SNHLY and CDR2 FYNNEI. The CDR3 contains 10 residues. The CDR3 DNA reads TGTGTGCGGTTGAACACTGAAGCTTTCTTT. Translation: CVRLNTEAFF.

V and J are TRBV6-6 and TRBJ1-5; 10 nucleotides align to TRBD1. Germline V gives CDR1 MNHNY, CDR2 SVGAGI (reference sequence). The CDR3 spans 16 residues. J lost 3 bases, V lost 5 bases, and 7 bases had no gene match. CDR3 DNA: TGTGCCAGCAGTCCGCAGGACAGGGGGATCAATCAGCCCCAGCATTTT. It encodes CASSPQDRGINQPQHF.

There are a few counts of this clone. The chain is built from TRBV7-9 and TRBJ2-1; D is perhaps TRBD2 (7 bases). Per the germline V gene, CDR1 is SEHNR and CDR2 is FQNEAQ (reference sequence). V lost 1 base and J 8 bases, leaving 18 bases between the germline ends. The CDR3 contains 16 residues. DNA of the CDR3: TGTGCCAGCAGCTTAGTAGGTTGGCGGGGGCAGGATGAGCAGTTCTTC. Protein product: CASSLVGWRGQDEQFF.

The chain links TRBV7-9 to TRBJ2-3; TRBD2 is a possible D gene (7 bases). Germline lookup yields CDR1 SEHNR and CDR2 FQNEAQ (reference sequence). The CDR3 is 15 residues long. V was pared by 2 bases and J by 4 bases, with 13 bases between. Written as DNA, the CDR3 is TGTGCCAGCAGCTTACTCCGAGGGGGGGCAGATACGCAGTATTTT. It specifies CASSLLRGGADTQYF.

The CDR3 reads CASSDPELAGSYNEQFF. DNA for the CDR3: TGTGCCAGCAGCGACCCGGAACTAGCGGGATCCTACAATGAGCAGTTCTTC. The chain combines TRBV25-1 with TRBJ2-1; the match to TRBD2 covers 10 bases. V was pared by 6 bases and J by 1 base, with 9 bases of the junction left unmatched. This CDR3 comprises 17 residues. Germline values: CDR1 MGHDK, CDR2 SYGVNS.

The chain couples TRBV7-9 to TRBJ1-1, with TRBD1 matching over 7 bases. After removal of 0 bases from V and 6 bases from J, the junction contained 13 bases not matched to a gene. CDR1 is SEHNR, CDR2 FQNEAQ, per germline (reference sequence). The CDR3 runs 17 residues. The DNA of the CDR3 is TGTGCCAGCAGCTTAGCGCAGGGGGACTTTTATGCCGCTGAAGCTTTCTTT. Protein: CASSLAQGDFYAAEAFF.

The CDR3: CASTKQGGLNTEAFF. The CDR3 DNA reads as TGTGCCAGCACGAAACAGGGGGGATTGAACACTGAAGCTTTCTTT. The chain couples TRBV2 to TRBJ1-1; 8 nucleotides align to TRBD1. The ends lost 7 bases at V and 0 bases at J; junction bases unmatched: 7. Germline V CDR1 and CDR2: SNHLY, FYNNEI. The CDR3 runs 15 residues.

The chain combines TRBV27 with TRBJ2-1, with 7 bases lining up with TRBD2. The germline V gene encodes CDR1 MNHEY and CDR2 SMNVEV (reference sequence). The CDR3 length is 17 residues. V was pared by 2 bases and J by 1 base, with 8 bases of the junction left unmatched. The DNA for the CDR3 is TGTGCCAGCAGTTTACCGTCCAGCGGGATTTCCTACAATGAGCAGTTCTTC. Translated: CASSLPSSGISYNEQFF.

The chain is built from TRBV2 and TRBJ1-1, with D maybe TRBD1 (6 bases). The length of the CDR3 is 13 residues. The germline V gene has CDR1 SNHLY and CDR2 FYNNEI. Trimming cost V 6 bases and J 6 bases, with 14 bases left between them. The CDR3 DNA sequence: TGTGCCAGCAGCGCCACTCAGGGGTCTGAAGCTTTCTTT. It encodes CASSATQGSEAFF.

The CDR3 nucleotides read TGTGCCAGCAGTCGGCCCGGGACAGGGGGCTCTGGCTACACCTTC. Translating it yields CASSRPGTGGSGYTF. The chain employs TRBV6-2 or TRBV6-3 and TRBJ1-2; the match to TRBD1 covers 12 bases. Germline V CDR1 and CDR2: MNHEY, SVGEGT. The junction had 8 bases not matched to a gene; V was cut back by 5 bases and J by 7 bases. The CDR3 consists of 15 residues.

A note on this clone: Other DNA sequences in the same sample also yield this CDR3. V and J are TRBV20-1 and TRBJ2-7; maybe TRBD2 (5 bases). Trimming took off 3 bases at V and 3 bases at J, with 6 bases between the two ends. CDR1 is DFQATT and CDR2 is SNEGSKA in the germline V gene (reference sequence). This CDR3 has 11 residues. The CDR3 reads CSASGGYEQYF. DNA of the CDR3: TGCAGTGCTAGCGGAGGCTACGAGCAGTACTTC.